This T cell receptor beta chain stems from a study of blood T cell repertoires in COVID-19. Study in general: The United States, Italy and Spain supplied acute and convalescent COVID-19 samples.

In its sample, this clone was seen once. Produced via immunoSEQ multiplex PCR; TCRdb's table is partial and in-frame only. In the table there are about 130,000 clones, 70% to 90% of which are singletons. CDR3 length: 11 residues. V was trimmed by 4 bases and J by 4 bases, leaving 5 bases between them. Germline V gene sequence: CDR1 DFQATT, CDR2 SNEGSKA (reference sequence). Self-reported history from a screening survey and questionnaire set each donor's cohort. The source of this sequence is a woman aged 45-65 years who had recovered from COVID-19. The rearrangement links TRBV20-1 to TRBJ2-1, with unresolved D. The sample taken for sequencing was PBMCs or T cells enriched from blood (not recorded which). The CDR3 is CSATNYNEQFF. The CDR3 DNA follows: TGCAGTGCTACCAATTACAATGAGCAGTTCTTC.